One and the same sample provided the 30 T cell receptor beta chains below, sequenced in a study of shared clonotypes between healthy human individuals. Libraries were prepared by immunoSEQ multiplex PCR; TCRdb keeps only in-frame clonotypes and omits some of them. The table lists hundreds of thousands of clones, over 60% of them singletons. The sequenced material came from PBMCs. The receptors stem from a woman between 40 and 50 years old in good health. Some clones in this sample may be carry-over from other donors' samples.

The chain joins TRBV18 to TRBJ2-1; D is perhaps TRBD2 (6 bases). The CDR3 consists of 15 residues. Germline values: CDR1 KGHSH, CDR2 LQKENI. V lost 2 bases and J lost 0, with 8 bases in between. CDR3 nucleotide sequence: TGTGCCAGCTCACCAGCGGGGAGCTCCTACAATGAGCAGTTCTTC. Translating it yields CASSPAGSSYNEQFF. Full variable domain (outside the CDR3, taken from reference TRBV18 and TRBJ2-1): NAGVMQNPRHLVRRRGQEARLRCSPMKGHSHVYWYRQLPEEGLKFMVYLQKENIIDESGMPKERFSAEFPKEGPSILRIQQVVRGDSAAYFCASSPAGSSYNEQFFGPGTRLTVL.

With respect to this clone: Relative to the germline gene, one junction end is altered; a read error may explain this. The rearrangement joins TRBV4-3 to TRBJ1-5; D perhaps matches TRBD1 (6 bases). This CDR3 has 16 residues. Germline V gene lookup returns CDR1 LGHNA and CDR2 YSLEER. In DNA, the CDR3 is TGCGCCAGCAGCCGGGCCCCGGGGGCCCCCAATGAGCCCCAGCATTTT. Translation gives CASSRAPGAPNEPQHF.

This chain connects TRBV6-5 to TRBJ2-3; D gene unclear. Germline CDR1 MNHEY, CDR2 SVGAGI. The CDR3 extends over 13 amino acids. With 5 bases removed from V and 3 bases from J, the gap between germline ends came to 9 bases. The CDR3 protein is CASSQLVTDTQYF. CDR3 bases: TGTGCCAGCAGTCAATTAGTTACAGATACGCAGTATTTT.

This clone was found once. This likely traces to a read error, being one base from a far larger clone. Other DNA variants within this sample encode the same CDR3. The rearrangement uses TRBV6-1 and TRBJ1-2; D gene unclear. The V end lost 3 bases, the J end lost 8 bases, and 10 bases lay between the germline ends. The CDR3 totals 12 residues. Germline V gene sequence: CDR1 MNHNS, CDR2 SASEGT. The CDR3 DNA sequence: TGTGCCAGCAGTGAGGCGGGCCGGGGCTACACCTTC. It translates to CASSEAGRGYTF.

The chain employs TRBV4-1 and TRBJ2-7; D remains unclear. CDR3 length: 11 amino acids. In germline, CDR1 is MGHRA, CDR2 YSYEKL. V shed 8 bases and J shed 2 bases, with 7 bases lying between them. As DNA, the CDR3 is TGCGCCAGCGGCGCCGCCTACGAGCAGTACTTC. Its protein is CASGAAYEQYF.

Worth noting for this clone: A far more abundant clone sits one base away, making this likely a read error. Other DNA sequences from this sample encode an identical CDR3 as well. The chain carries TRBV28 and TRBJ1-1; D is ambiguous. CDR3 length: 14 residues. Germline CDR1 is MDHEN and CDR2 is SYDVKM. The CDR3 DNA sequence: TGTGCCAGCAGTTTTACAGACCTGAACACTGAAGCCTTCTTT. Translation gives CASSFTDLNTEAFF.

The chain links TRBV5-1 to TRBJ2-5; perhaps TRBD2 as D (6 bases). The V end was cut by 0 bases, the J end by 5 bases, with 14 bases between. In germline, CDR1 is SGHRS, CDR2 YFSETQ. This CDR3 region has 15 residues. The DNA for the CDR3 is TGCGCCAGCAGCTTGGGAACCGGGAGTATGGAGACCCAGTACTTC. This codes for CASSLGTGSMETQYF.

The CDR3 protein is CASSVPGLASTEQFF. The CDR3, as DNA: TGTGCCAGCAGCGTACCGGGACTAGCGTCTACTGAGCAGTTCTTC. The chain couples TRBV7-9 to TRBJ2-1, with TRBD2 identical over 10 bases. Germline V lookup: CDR1 SEHNR, CDR2 FQNEAQ (reference sequence). With 5 bases clipped from V and 9 bases from J, the junction kept 10 bases outside the gene matches. The CDR3 is made up of 15 amino acids.

The J gene is TRBJ2-7, the V gene TRBV5-8; 7 bases are a match to TRBD1. The germline CDR1 and CDR2 sequences are SGHTS and YDEGEE. V was clipped by 9 bases and J by 7 bases; unmatched bases: 19. This CDR3 has 15 residues. This CDR3 reads CATIEYRGFLGEQYF. The CDR3 DNA sequence: TGTGCCACCATTGAATACAGGGGCTTCCTTGGAGAGCAGTACTTC.

This clone came up many times. The chain couples TRBV7-9 to TRBJ1-1; the D gene is possibly TRBD1 (6 bases). Germline V lookup: CDR1 SEHNR, CDR2 FQNEAQ (reference sequence). The CDR3 is 13 residues long. The V and J ends lost 8 bases and 0 bases respectively, with 10 bases between them. Here the CDR3 DNA reads TGTGCCAGCGACGGACAGATGAACACTGAAGCTTTCTTT. Amino acids: CASDGQMNTEAFF.

The chain couples TRBV7-9 to TRBJ2-2; 11 bases are a match to TRBD2. The ends lost 4 bases at V and 6 bases at J; junction bases unmatched: 4. The CDR3 covers 15 residues. Germline CDR1 is SEHNR and CDR2 is FQNEAQ (reference sequence). As DNA, the CDR3 is TGTGCCAGCAGCTCACTAGCGGGAGTTGCCGGGGAGCTGTTTTTT. Its translation: CASSSLAGVAGELFF.

The chain combines TRBV28 with TRBJ2-7; either TRBD1 or TRBD2 may fit D (5 bases each). Germline loops: CDR1 MDHEN, CDR2 SYDVKM. V lost 6 bases, J lost 7 bases, and 19 bases lay in between. This CDR3 region has 14 residues. The CDR3 DNA follows: TGTGCCAGCAGGGGGACCGGGTCCGCGAGGGAGCAGTACTTC. Translation: CASRGTGSAREQYF. Full variable domain (remainder filled in from reference TRBV28 and TRBJ2-7): DVKVTQSSRYLVKRTGEKVFLECVQDMDHENMFWYRQDPGLGLRLIYFSYDVKMKEKGDIPEGYSVSREKKERFSLILESASTNQTSMYLCASRGTGSAREQYFGPGTRLTVT.

This clone was seen at least ten times. This sample also contains other DNA sequences that code for the same CDR3. The chain uses TRBV7-2 and TRBJ2-7; D might be TRBD2 (7 bases). The germline gives CDR1 SGHTA, CDR2 FQGNSA. This CDR3 comprises 15 residues. The V gene lost 1 base and the J gene lost 3 bases, with 13 bases spanning the gap. CDR3 region: CASSLGGGGGYEQYF. The DNA for the CDR3 is TGTGCCAGCAGCTTAGGGGGGGGCGGAGGCTACGAGCAGTACTTC.

This clone was counted ten times or more. This rearrangement joins TRBV30 to TRBJ2-5, with D unresolved. The V gene's germline CDR1 is GTSNPN and CDR2 SVGIG (reference sequence). Trimming shortened V by 0 bases and J by 5 bases, and 7 bases separated the two germline ends. This CDR3 comprises 12 residues. The CDR3 DNA follows: TGTGCCTGGAGTGTCCAAGGGGAGACCCAGTACTTC. Translated: CAWSVQGETQYF.

The rearrangement joins TRBV5-1 to TRBJ2-1, with D perhaps matching TRBD1 (5 bases). V was cut by 0 bases and J by 5 bases, with 12 bases left in between. Germline V gives CDR1 SGHRS, CDR2 YFSETQ. The CDR3 is made up of 15 amino acids. The CDR3 region has the DNA TGCGCCAGCAGCTTGGTCCCGGACAAAAACAATGAGCAGTTCTTC. Its translation: CASSLVPDKNNEQFF.

J is TRBJ2-7 and V is TRBV4-1, with D unclear. The CDR3 extends over 15 amino acids. CDR1 and CDR2 (germline): MGHRA, YSYEKL. V was clipped by 2 bases and J by 0 bases, with 11 bases between them. Written as DNA, the CDR3 is TGCGCCAGCAGCCAAACCCCCCAGAACTCCTACGAGCAGTACTTC. Translation: CASSQTPQNSYEQYF.

On this clone itself: Other DNA sequences in this sample translate to the same CDR3. The V call is TRBV30, the J call TRBJ1-1; possible D gene TRBD1, 5 bases. Trimming left V 0 bases short and J 1 base short, with 6 bases between. This CDR3 spans 13 amino acids. Germline lookup yields CDR1 GTSNPN and CDR2 SVGIG (reference sequence). The CDR3 protein is CAWSVQENTEAFF. CDR3 DNA: TGTGCCTGGAGTGTACAGGAGAACACTGAAGCTTTCTTT.

For this clone: A read error may explain this, as a much larger clone is one base away. This is likely a read error, given that the CDR3 carries no conserved phenylalanine or tryptophan at its end. The J gene is TRBJ2-7, the V gene TRBV30; D is uncertain. Trimming took 2 bases from V and 5 from J, leaving 7 bases between them. This CDR3 is 11 amino acids long. Germline loops: CDR1 GTSNPN, CDR2 SVGIG (reference sequence). CDR3: CAWSTYDEQYL. In nucleotides, the CDR3 is TGTGCCTGGAGTACCTACGACGAGCAGTACCTC.

The J gene is TRBJ2-5, the V gene TRBV28; perhaps TRBD1 as D (6 bases). Germline V gene data show CDR1 as MDHEN and CDR2 as SYDVKM. This CDR3 is 12 amino acids long. Trimming stripped 11 bases from V and 2 bases from J, with 12 bases between. CDR3 loop: CAAKQGQETQYF. The CDR3 region has the DNA TGTGCCGCGAAACAGGGACAAGAGACCCAGTACTTC.

This chain uses TRBV7-2 with TRBJ2-3; 12 positions agree with TRBD2. This CDR3 is built from 18 residues. Germline V lookup: CDR1 SGHTA, CDR2 FQGNSA. V gave up 5 bases and J gave up 0 bases; unmatched junction bases: 9. The CDR3 region is CASSRAPTSGGSTDTQYF. CDR3 coding DNA: TGTGCCAGCAGCCGAGCTCCGACTAGCGGGGGCAGCACAGATACGCAGTATTTT.

This clone was counted a few times. This may be a read error: a much more frequent sequence differs by one nucleotide. This sequence joins TRBV4-1 and TRBJ2-2; 10 nucleotides align to TRBD2. This CDR3 is 17 amino acids long. Germline V gene sequence: CDR1 MGHRA, CDR2 YSYEKL. V dropped 3 bases and J dropped 2; count of bases not matched to a gene: 6. CDR3 sequence (DNA): TGCGCCAGCAGCCAGGCTAGCGGGAGAGGTAACACCGGGGAGCTGTTTTTT. This sequence encodes CASSQASGRGNTGELFF.

The rearrangement joins TRBV5-6 to TRBJ2-3; 9 bases line up with TRBD2. Germline V lookup: CDR1 SGHDT, CDR2 YYEEEE. The ends lost 0 bases at V and 4 bases at J; junction bases unmatched: 6. CDR3 length: 16 residues. CDR3 nucleotide sequence: TGTGCCAGCAGCTTGGGAGTAGCGGGAGTTGCAGATACGCAGTATTTT. Amino acid sequence: CASSLGVAGVADTQYF. Looking up the rest from reference TRBV5-6 and TRBJ2-3 gives the full variable domain: DAGVTQSPTHLIKTRGQQVTLRCSPKSGHDTVSWYQQALGQGPQFIFQYYEEEERQRGNFPDRFSGHQFPNYSSELNVNALLLGDSALYLCASSLGVAGVADTQYFGPGTRLTVL.

This rearrangement joins TRBV28 to TRBJ1-3; D is perhaps TRBD1 (6 bases). Germline V gives CDR1 MDHEN, CDR2 SYDVKM. This CDR3 comprises 14 residues. Trimming left V 3 bases short and J 1 base short, with 7 bases between. CDR3 sequence (DNA): TGTGCCAGCAGTTTTGACAGGTCTGGAAACACCATATATTTT. Translating gives CASSFDRSGNTIYF.

Concerning this clone itself: This is likely an artifact of a read error, given a far larger clone one base away. This chain uses TRBV25-1 with TRBJ1-3, with D uncertain. The germline CDR1 and CDR2 sequences are MGHDK and SYGVNS. This CDR3 has 14 residues. CDR3 bases: TGTGCCAGCAGTGAATGGGATCTTGGAAACACCATACATTTT. Translated: CASSEWDLGNTIHF. The whole variable domain, filled in from reference TRBV25-1 and TRBJ1-3, reads EADIYQTPRYLVIGTGKKITLECSQTMGHDKMYWYQQDPGMELHLIHYSYGVNSTEKGDLSSESTVSRIRTEHFPLTLESARPSHTSQYLCASSEWDLGNTIHFGEGSWLTVV.

Regarding this clone: It differs at one base from a far larger clone, so likely a read error. The sample holds other DNA sequences that translate to the same CDR3. The rearrangement uses TRBV29-1 and TRBJ1-1; perhaps TRBD1 as D (6 bases). Looked up from germline, CDR1 is SQVTM and CDR2 is ANQGSEA. This CDR3 contains 13 residues. V shed 7 bases and J shed 8 bases, with 20 bases lying between them. The CDR3 nucleotides are TGCAGCGCTGTGAACAGGGACGCCACCGAAGCTTTCTTT. Translation: CSAVNRDATEAFF.

The rearrangement joins TRBV5-4 to TRBJ2-7; TRBD2 aligns across 10 bases. Germline V gene sequence: CDR1 SGHNT, CDR2 YYREEE (reference sequence). V trimming: 5 bases; J trimming: 6 bases; junction bases outside the gene matches: 11. This CDR3 region has 15 residues. CDR3 nucleotides: TGTGCCAGCAGTCTATCAGGACTAGCGGCGGTCGAGCAGTACTTC. Protein product: CASSLSGLAAVEQYF.

This chain links TRBV5-4 with TRBJ2-7, with 7 bases identical to TRBD1. CDR1 and CDR2 (germline): SGHNT, YYREEE (reference sequence). V shed 6 bases, J shed 6 bases, and the junction held 12 bases outside the gene matches. The CDR3 extends over 14 amino acids. DNA of the CDR3: TGTGCCAGCACCACAGGGGACCGCCCCCGCGAGCAGTACTTC. Protein sequence: CASTTGDRPREQYF.

The chain links TRBV27 to TRBJ2-1, with a possible D match to TRBD2 (5 bases). From germline, CDR1 is MNHEY and CDR2 SMNVEV (reference sequence). The CDR3 spans 14 residues. Between the trimmed V and J ends, which lost 5 bases and 5 bases, there was a span of 13 bases. DNA for the CDR3: TGTGCCAGCAGTCGCTCACGGGAAAACAATGAGCAGTTCTTC. It encodes CASSRSRENNEQFF.

For this clone: Only one base separates this from a far larger clonotype, so it likely reflects a read error. Within the sample, other DNA sequences also encode this same CDR3. V gene TRBV2 combines with J gene TRBJ1-4; a weak D match, TRBD1 (5 bases). The CDR3 loop spans 14 amino acids. CDR1 is SNHLY and CDR2 is FYNNEI in the germline V gene. The CDR3 sequence: CASSMEQGAEKLFF. The CDR3 DNA follows: TGTGCCAGCAGCATGGAGCAGGGTGCGGAAAAACTGTTTTTC.

DNA of the CDR3: TGTGCCAGCAGTTTATCTGGGTATGGCTACACCTTC. Translation: CASSLSGYGYTF. V is TRBV27 and J is TRBJ1-2; D unclear. Germline V gene lookup returns CDR1 MNHEY and CDR2 SMNVEV (reference sequence). V dropped 0 bases and J dropped 5 bases, with 4 bases sitting between them. The CDR3 length is 12 residues.